This TCR beta chain stems from a study of cytomegalovirus exposure and HLA in healthy donors (dated by TCRdb to about 2017). Regarding the complete study: An earlier analysis of roughly 570 of the donors reported under 300 Gb of sequence data and around 100 million unique TCR beta sequences obtained from roughly 180 million T cells. The number of typed donors differed by locus: roughly 629-630 for A, B, C, DRB1 and DQB1; some 500 for DQA1; 606 for DPA1; and about 450 for DPB1. HLA typing covered class I and class II loci at four-digit resolution. Every repertoire in the discovery cohort had been generated on one and the same sequencing platform. The study aimed to test whether signatures of past pathogen exposure could be identified by cataloging public T cell receptors. In a later analysis, previously published TCR beta repertoires from several hundred donors were re-analyzed and high-resolution HLA genotyping was added so that TCR occurrence patterns could be studied. An earlier analysis of around 640 of the donors used high-throughput TCR beta sequencing to judge whether each TCR beta V gene segment behaved as functional or pseudogenic. Along with the approximately 650-subject first cohort, a separate validation cohort of approximately 110 different subjects was used. Rather than drawing on any new phenotypic data, the later analysis identified candidate immune exposures from TCR beta sequences and the way those sequences occurred across donors. To predict cytomegalovirus infection status, the study brought together high-throughput TCR immunosequencing, statistical association of individual TCRs with disease status, and machine learning. Donor age, sex, ethnicity and CMV serostatus were compiled together with the repertoire data. Of the 300 to 450 genotyped donors, 80% to 90% were placed in the genetic ancestry cluster associated with self-reported Caucasian donors. Among about 400 genotyped donors of the cohort, an average of around 250,000 unique TCR beta nucleotide sequences was sequenced per donor, of which approximately 19% were non-productive. An early release covering roughly 640 HLA-typed donors comprised about 300 gigabases of sequencing data and 85 million or so unique TCR sequences. Roughly five DR-DQ haplotypes were handled as single units for association and clustering because linkage in the cohort was strong. In a later genetic analysis, genome-wide SNP genotypes for about three fifths of the roughly 670 donors were used, and that subset was treated as a discovery cohort. The study profiled the T cell repertoires of under 850 subjects by immunosequencing and related them to cytomegalovirus serostatus.

The method was the immunoSEQ multiplex PCR assay. A mixture of 60 forward primers for TCR Vbeta segments and 13 reverse primers for TCR Jbeta segments was used in the multiplex PCR. The CDR3 region of rearranged TCR beta genes was amplified from genomic DNA with a multiplex PCR assay. The Illumina HiSeq System was used to sequence the amplified TCR beta libraries as 87-base-pair reads. The authors' analysis ran thus. A later analysis tallied 80 million to 95 million unique TCR beta chains across the 700 or so repertoires, and about 10 million of those chains were shared by two or more donors. A nearest-neighbor algorithm error-corrected the raw reads and collapsed the reads into unique sequences, merging closely related sequences to remove PCR and sequencing errors. CDR3 sequences were aligned to IMGT reference sequences to assign V, D and J gene segments. For a sequence to be retained, a match of at least six nucleotides to both a V gene segment and a J gene segment was required. Rearrangements were called productive when the CDR3 lacked stop codons and stayed in frame with V and J; all others were non-productive. CDR3 was defined according to IMGT convention as the region running from the second conserved V-encoded cysteine to the conserved J-encoded phenylalanine. The earlier analysis of about 570 of the donors excluded any sequence lacking an unambiguous match to a single V gene segment. In an earlier analysis of approximately 550 of the donors, V segments were called functional above 56.7% productive rearrangements and were called segregating when the between-donor standard deviation exceeded 5%. A statistical classification framework was developed to diagnose cytomegalovirus status using the catalog of TCR beta chain sequences. In a later analysis, V and J genes were assigned by comparing TCR nucleotide sequences against IMGT/GENE-DB human TR gene sequences. The TCRdist pipeline was used in a later analysis to assign CDR3 sequences and most-parsimonious VDJ recombination scenarios. In a later analysis, each TCR beta chain was defined by its CDR3 amino acid sequence together with its V-gene family, and reads lacking a unique V-gene family were excluded. To address suspected cross-contamination and a sequencing artifact, a later analysis removed 592 highly shared, low-generation-probability nucleotide sequences. For each public chain, a later analysis derived a clonal expansion index from normalized ranks of inferred template counts within each repertoire. In a later analysis, generation probabilities were computed using a VDJ recombination model fitted to out-of-frame rearrangements, and the results were checked against IGoR. A later analysis scored TCR-TCR, TCR-HLA and TCR-CMV co-occurrence with hypergeometric tests, applying a repertoire-size bias correction to TCR pairs. False discovery rates were estimated in a later analysis by permuting HLA or CMV assignments 20 times. In a later analysis, co-occurring TCRs were grouped using DBSCAN, and TCRdist sequence similarity was added for clustering within HLA-allele-positive subsets. For co-occurrence clustering, repertoires with fewer than 30,000 or more than 120,000 public chains were excluded, along with 5 or 6 repertoires with anomalous nucleotide sharing. TCRdb took over this immuneACCESS table, retaining in-frame rearrangements with V and J assigned. Such tables are incomplete; in checked studies, under half of the missing clones stem from an unresolved V gene, and the remainder is unexplained. Clone size and V and J calls were adopted from that table, with D and trimming inferred from the DNA. For this sample the table gives roughly 100,000 clones, of which around a tenth were detected only once. The biggest ten clones account for about 5% of the sample.

The CDR3 covers 14 residues, taking in both the cysteine and the phenylalanine. The DNA shown is the 42-base CDR3, in frame from base 1. V is reduced by 5 bases and J by 6 bases, leaving a spacing of 15 bases between them. CDR1 and CDR2 are drawn from the germline V gene: SGHTA, FQGNSA. Notes on this clone: No cognate antigen has been identified for it. Base quality data are lacking; no much larger clone is found one base away.

The paper's findings and limits, for the study overall: In vitro tests confirmed that a few of the cytomegalovirus-associated TCR beta chains recognize cytomegalovirus antigens. Linkage disequilibrium might explain the correlated functional status among segregating V segments, but an unknown experimental factor could not be excluded. Cytomegalovirus status was reported to be diagnosed by the classifier with high specificity and sensitivity in both the original and validation cohorts. Because some donors lacked HLA typing at each locus, the association tests relied only on the typed subset. The earlier analysis of 587 of the donors excluded some 15 rarely observed V segments, including chromosome 9 orphons, because counts were too low. The study gave a list of 150 to 200 TCR beta chains associated with cytomegalovirus. Most CMV-associated TCR beta chains appeared to be HLA-restricted in a later analysis, and the HLA associations seemed to be driven largely by CMV exposure. Presence/absence analyses assumed roughly uniform sequencing depth across donors, an assumption that may not hold. Broadly in line with IMGT annotations, most TCR beta V segments showed up in productive rearrangements about 87% or about 30% of the time in an earlier analysis of roughly 590 of the donors. Compared with the roughly 700-donor mean, donors in an Asian-associated ancestry cluster had fewer N-insertions in productive TCRs, according to a later genetic analysis. According to a later analysis, TCR association rates differed among HLA loci, with DRB1 alleles showing the most associated TCRs and HLA-C alleles showing the fewest. When HLA alleles, especially DR and DQ, strongly co-occurred, attributing TCR associations to individual alleles was difficult. While some public TCRs were present in many individuals, most TCR sequences turned up only very rarely across donors. The authors suggested that the approach could potentially be extended to other disease states and immunological phenotypes. Compared with equally common non-associated chains, HLA-associated TCR beta chains in a later analysis were more clonally expanded and had lower generation probabilities. Because the 87-base-pair reads could not distinguish some IMGT-functional V segments, including TRBV6-2 and TRBV6-3, those segments were excluded. The only immune exposure information available for the cohort was CMV serostatus. This cohort had only TCR beta chains sequenced, and the lack of alpha or paired-chain data limited which features could be detected. A later analysis reported that several top co-occurrence clusters appeared linked to parvovirus B19, influenza, CMV and Epstein-Barr virus. A further reported finding was that TCR beta sequences accurately predicted the HLA-A and HLA-B alleles for most subjects in the first cohort. A cluster of highly shared sequence variants was judged likely to be a technical artifact of the sequencing pipeline. In a later genetic analysis, a missense DCLRE1C variant was associated with V-gene and J-gene trimming of TCR beta chains, and the association was replicated in an independent cohort. In a later analysis, 15,000 to 20,000 TCR beta sequences were associated with specific HLA alleles at a false discovery rate of 0.05.

The cohort comprised fewer than 700 healthy bone marrow donors. Cohort members were all nominally healthy when sampled, although unrecorded immune exposures were likely present. The donor was CMV seropositive and belonged to the group of more than 250 seropositive cohort members. A peripheral blood sample was provided by each donor, and peripheral blood mononuclear cells were used for TCR beta sequencing. Genomic DNA extraction from the blood cell samples was performed with the Qiagen DNeasy Blood Extraction Kit. The sample consisted of PBMCs. The V and J segments used are TRBV7-2 and TRBJ2-3, with TRBD2 perhaps the D gene, on 6 matching bases. The TCR sequence derives from a middle-aged man in good health and CMV-seropositive. The nucleotides read TGTGCCAGCAGCCCCAGGGTCGGGGGTGATACGCAGTATTTT. It translates to CASSPRVGGDTQYF. Outside the CDR3, residues come from the reference TRBV7-2 and TRBJ2-3 proteins, so the full variable domain is: GAGVSQSPSNKVTEKGKDVELRCDPISGHTALYWYRQSLGQGLEFLIYFQGNSAPDKSGLPSDRFSAERTGGSVSTLTIQRTQQEDSAVYLCASSPRVGGDTQYFGPGTRLTVL.